This record looks at one T cell receptor beta chain sequence and its context. The specificity of this receptor is unknown. No much larger clonotype is one base removed from it; base qualities were not supplied. At one collaborating source in Seattle, patients were enrolled during active infection and were followed longitudinally through the course of disease. Each collaborating institution followed its own protocols to collect whole blood in K2EDTA tubes. For TCRbeta analysis, collaborator samples were shipped as frozen whole blood, as isolated PBMCs, or as DNA extracted from either sample type. TCRbeta CDR3 regions were amplified from genomic DNA using the immunoSEQ Assay, a bias-controlled multiplex PCR. Per the source publication's procedure: The number of nucleated cells in each sample was estimated by amplification of reference gene primers within the assay. To quantify the absolute abundance of each unique TCRbeta CDR3 rearrangement, sequence reads were collapsed and filtered. For each sample, productive Simpson clonality was calculated as the square root of Simpson's diversity index across productive rearrangements. Drawn from immuneACCESS, this table holds only the in-frame rearrangements with V and J called that TCRdb kept. Clones are partly lost; checked studies trace under half to an unresolved V gene and leave the rest unexplained. For V, J and clone size, that table is used; D and trimming come from the DNA. Present in this sample are 130,000 to 150,000 clones, 80% to 90% of which were seen just once. Of the sample, around 15% falls within the top ten clones.

These data originate in a study of blood T cell repertoires in COVID-19 (dated by TCRdb to 2020 to 2021). Regarding the research as a whole: Samples from collaborators originated in the United States, Italy and Spain and spanned both the acute and convalescent phases of COVID-19. The prospective study material was composed of cDNA or gDNA derived from T cells, B-cell-depleted T cells, or PBMCs. Subjects who had been exposed to COVID-19, were actively infected with it, or had recovered from it provided the deeply sampled blood TCRbeta repertoires that made up the dataset. The repertoires were released in a freely available public database meant as a resource for research on the immune response to SARS-CoV-2. Samples came from the ongoing ImmuneRACE study (first 160 participants) plus 1,254 subjects from 6 global collaborators. The sample metadata nearly always contained a de-identified subject ID, COVID-19 status, age in years and sex. Where HLA class I and class II types were available, the types were taken from metadata supplied by the sample provider, not from assay-based typing.

Trimming takes 0 bases from V and 2 bases from J, and the germline ends sit 14 bases apart. CDR1 SEHNR and CDR2 FQNEAQ were looked up in the germline V gene (reference sequence). From its cysteine to its phenylalanine, the CDR3 spans 16 amino acids. Only the CDR3 DNA stays, 48 bases, in frame from base 1. Study-level results and caveats: The amount of clinical and demographic metadata varied by source and participant and was provided uncurated.

The clonotype originates from a man younger than 35 with COVID-19, enrolled during active disease. The chain was built from TRBV7-9 and TRBJ2-7; perhaps TRBD2 is the D gene, with 7 bases matching. The sequenced material came from peripheral blood. The CDR3 sequence is CASSLALRGATYEQYF. The nucleotide sequence is TGTGCCAGCAGCTTAGCGCTCCGGGGGGCCACCTACGAGCAGTACTTC.